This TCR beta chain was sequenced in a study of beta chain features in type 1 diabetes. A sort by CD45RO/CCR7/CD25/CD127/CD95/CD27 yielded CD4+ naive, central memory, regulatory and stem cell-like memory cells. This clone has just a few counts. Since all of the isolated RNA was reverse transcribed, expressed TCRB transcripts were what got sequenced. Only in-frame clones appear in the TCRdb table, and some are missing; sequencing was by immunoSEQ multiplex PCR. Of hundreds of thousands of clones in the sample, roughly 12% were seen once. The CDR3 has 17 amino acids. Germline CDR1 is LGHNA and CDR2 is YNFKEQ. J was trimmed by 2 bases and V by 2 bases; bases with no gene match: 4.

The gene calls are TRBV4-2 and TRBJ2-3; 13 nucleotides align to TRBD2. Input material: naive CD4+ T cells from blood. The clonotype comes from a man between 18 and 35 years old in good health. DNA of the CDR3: TGTGCCAGCAGCCAACGGACTAGCGGGAGTATCACAGATACGCAGTATTTT. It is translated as CASSQRTSGSITDTQYF.